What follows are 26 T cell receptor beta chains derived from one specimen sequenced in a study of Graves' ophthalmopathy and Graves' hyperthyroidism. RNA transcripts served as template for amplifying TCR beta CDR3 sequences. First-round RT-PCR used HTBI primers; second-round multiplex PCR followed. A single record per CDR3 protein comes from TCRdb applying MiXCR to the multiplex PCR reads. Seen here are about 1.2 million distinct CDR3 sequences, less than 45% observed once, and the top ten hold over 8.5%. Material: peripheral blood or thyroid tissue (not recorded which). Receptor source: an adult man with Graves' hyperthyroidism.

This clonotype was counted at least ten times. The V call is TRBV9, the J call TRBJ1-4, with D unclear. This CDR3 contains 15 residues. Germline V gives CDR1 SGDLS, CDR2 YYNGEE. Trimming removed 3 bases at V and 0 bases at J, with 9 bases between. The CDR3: CASSAYGATNEKLFF. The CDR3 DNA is TGTGCCAGCAGCGCCTACGGAGCAACTAATGAAAAACTGTTTTTT.

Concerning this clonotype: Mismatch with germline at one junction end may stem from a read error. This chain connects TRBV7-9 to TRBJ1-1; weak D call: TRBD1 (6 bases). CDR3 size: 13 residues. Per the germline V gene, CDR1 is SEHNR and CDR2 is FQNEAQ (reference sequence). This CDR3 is CASSLSTGPEAFF. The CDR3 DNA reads TGCGCCAGCAGCTTGTCGACAGGCCCTGAAGCTTTCTTT.

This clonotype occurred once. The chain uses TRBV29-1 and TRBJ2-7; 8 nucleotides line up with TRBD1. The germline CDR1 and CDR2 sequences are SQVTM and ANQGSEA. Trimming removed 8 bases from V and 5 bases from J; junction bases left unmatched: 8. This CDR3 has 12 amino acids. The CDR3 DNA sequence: TGCAGCTCCCCCCGGACAGGGCACGAGCAGTACTTC. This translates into CSSPRTGHEQYF.

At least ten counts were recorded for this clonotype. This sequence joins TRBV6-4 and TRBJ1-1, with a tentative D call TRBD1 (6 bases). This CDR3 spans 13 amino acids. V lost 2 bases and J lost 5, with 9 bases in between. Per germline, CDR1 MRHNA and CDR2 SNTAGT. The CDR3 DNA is TGTGCCAGCAGTGACAGAGGGGGGACTGAAGCTTTCTTT. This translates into CASSDRGGTEAFF.

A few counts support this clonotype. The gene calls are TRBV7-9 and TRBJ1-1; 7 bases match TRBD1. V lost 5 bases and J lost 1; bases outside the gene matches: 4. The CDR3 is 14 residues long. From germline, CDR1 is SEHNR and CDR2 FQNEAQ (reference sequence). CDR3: CASSGYRGNTEAFF. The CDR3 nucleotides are TGTGCCAGCAGCGGATACAGGGGGAACACTGAAGCTTTCTTT.

CDR3 in amino acids: CAISAGTTYNEQFF. CDR3 nucleotide sequence: TGTGCCATCAGTGCCGGGACTACTTACAATGAGCAGTTCTTC. The chain employs TRBV10-3 and TRBJ2-1; 7 bases line up with TRBD2. Germline CDR1 and CDR2: ENHRY and SYGVKD. V shed 4 bases, J shed 4 bases, and the junction held 4 bases outside the gene matches. This CDR3 spans 14 amino acids.

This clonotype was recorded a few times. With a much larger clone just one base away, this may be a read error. The CDR3 nucleotides are TGTGCCAGCAGATCCCAGGGATACGAGCAGTACTTC. Translated, it gives CASRSQGYEQYF. The chain uses TRBV6-6 and TRBJ2-7; weak D call: TRBD1 (5 bases). The CDR3 has 12 residues. Deletions cut 6 bases from V and 4 bases from J, with 10 bases between. Germline CDR1 is MNHNY and CDR2 is SVGAGI (reference sequence).

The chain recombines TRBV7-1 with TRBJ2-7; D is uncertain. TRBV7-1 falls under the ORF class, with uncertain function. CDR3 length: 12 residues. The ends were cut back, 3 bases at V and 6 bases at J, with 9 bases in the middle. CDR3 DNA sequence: TGTGCCAGCAGCTCGAGGCTTTCCGAGCAGTACTTC. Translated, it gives CASSSRLSEQYF.

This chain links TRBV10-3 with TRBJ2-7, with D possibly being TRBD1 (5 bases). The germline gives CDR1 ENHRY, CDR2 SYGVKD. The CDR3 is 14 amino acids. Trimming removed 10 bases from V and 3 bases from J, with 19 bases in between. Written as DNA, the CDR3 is TGTGCCAGCAGATCAGGGTCACTATTCTACGAGCAGTACTTC. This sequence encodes CASRSGSLFYEQYF.

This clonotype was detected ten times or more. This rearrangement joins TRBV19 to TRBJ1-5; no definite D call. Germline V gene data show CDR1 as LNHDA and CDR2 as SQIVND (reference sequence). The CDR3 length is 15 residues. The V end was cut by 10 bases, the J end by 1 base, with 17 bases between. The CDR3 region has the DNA TGTGCCAATACCATGTGGGGTGTGAGCAATCAGCCCCAGCATTTT. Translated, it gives CANTMWGVSNQPQHF. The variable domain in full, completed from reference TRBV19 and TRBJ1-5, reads DGGITQSPKYLFRKEGQNVTLSCEQNLNHDAMYWYRQDPGQGLRLIYYSQIVNDFQKGDIAEGYSVSREKKESFPLTVTSAQKNPTAFYLCANTMWGVSNQPQHFGDGTRLSIL.

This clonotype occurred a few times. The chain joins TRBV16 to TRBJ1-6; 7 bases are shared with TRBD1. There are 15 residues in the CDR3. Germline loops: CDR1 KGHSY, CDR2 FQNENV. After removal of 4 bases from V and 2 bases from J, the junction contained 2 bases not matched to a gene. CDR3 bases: TGTGCCAGCAGCCGGGACAGCACCTATAATTCACCCCTCCACTTT. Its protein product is CASSRDSTYNSPLHF. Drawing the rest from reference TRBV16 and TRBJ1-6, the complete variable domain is GEEVAQTPKHLVRGEGQKAKLYCAPIKGHSYVFWYQQVLKNEFKFLISFQNENVFDETGMPKERFSAKCLPNSPCSLEIQATKLEDSAVYFCASSRDSTYNSPLHFGNGTRLTVT.

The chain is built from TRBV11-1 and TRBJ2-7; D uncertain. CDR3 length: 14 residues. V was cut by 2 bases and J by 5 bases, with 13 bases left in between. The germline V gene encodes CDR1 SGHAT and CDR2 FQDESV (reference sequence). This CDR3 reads CASSLTLRLDEQYF. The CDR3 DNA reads TGTGCCAGCAGCTTAACCCTGCGCTTAGACGAGCAGTACTTC. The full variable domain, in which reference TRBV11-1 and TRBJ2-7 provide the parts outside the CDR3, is EAEVAQSPRYKITEKSQAVAFWCDPISGHATLYWYRQILGQGPELLVQFQDESVVDDSQLPKDRFSAERLKGVDSTLKIQPAELGDSAMYLCASSLTLRLDEQYFGPGTRLTVT.

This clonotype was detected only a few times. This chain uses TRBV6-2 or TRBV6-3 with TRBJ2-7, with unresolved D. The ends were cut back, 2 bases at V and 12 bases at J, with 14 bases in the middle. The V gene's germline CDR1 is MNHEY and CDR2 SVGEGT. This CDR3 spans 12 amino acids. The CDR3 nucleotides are TGTGCCAGCAGTTACGTCAGTTCGAGCAGGTACTTC. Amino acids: CASSYVSSSRYF.

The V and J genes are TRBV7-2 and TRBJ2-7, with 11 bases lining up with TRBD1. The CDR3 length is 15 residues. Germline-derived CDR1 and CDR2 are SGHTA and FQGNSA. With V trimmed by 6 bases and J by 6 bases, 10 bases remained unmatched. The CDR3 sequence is CASSTYGQGAGEQYF. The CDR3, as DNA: TGTGCCAGCAGTACATACGGACAGGGGGCGGGCGAGCAGTACTTC. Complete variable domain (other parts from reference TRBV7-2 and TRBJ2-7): GAGVSQSPSNKVTEKGKDVELRCDPISGHTALYWYRQSLGQGLEFLIYFQGNSAPDKSGLPSDRFSAERTGGSVSTLTIQRTQQEDSAVYLCASSTYGQGAGEQYFGPGTRLTVT.

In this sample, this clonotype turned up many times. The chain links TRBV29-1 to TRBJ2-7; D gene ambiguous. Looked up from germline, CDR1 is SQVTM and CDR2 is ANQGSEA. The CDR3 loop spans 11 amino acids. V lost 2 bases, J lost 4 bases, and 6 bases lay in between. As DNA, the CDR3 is TGCAGCGTTGAATCTACGTACGAGCAGTACTTC. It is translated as CSVESTYEQYF.

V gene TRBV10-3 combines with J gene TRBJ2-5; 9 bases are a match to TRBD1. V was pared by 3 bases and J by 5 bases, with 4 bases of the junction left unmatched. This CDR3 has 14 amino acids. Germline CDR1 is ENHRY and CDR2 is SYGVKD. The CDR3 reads CAISDTGTGETQYF. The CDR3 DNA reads TGTGCCATCAGTGATACCGGGACAGGGGAGACCCAGTACTTC.

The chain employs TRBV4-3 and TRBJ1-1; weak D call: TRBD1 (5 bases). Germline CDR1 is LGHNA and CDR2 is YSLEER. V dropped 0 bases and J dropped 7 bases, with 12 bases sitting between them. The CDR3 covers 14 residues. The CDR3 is CASSQDFRRGEAFF. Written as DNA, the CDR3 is TGCGCCAGCAGCCAAGATTTTCGGAGGGGTGAAGCTTTCTTT.

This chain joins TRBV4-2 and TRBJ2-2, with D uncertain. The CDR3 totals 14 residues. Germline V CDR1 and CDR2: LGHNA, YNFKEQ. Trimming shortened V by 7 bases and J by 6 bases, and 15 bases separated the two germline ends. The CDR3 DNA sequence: TGTGCCAGCAAAAGACGCGAGGCGCCCGGGGAGCTGTTTTTT. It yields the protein CASKRREAPGELFF.

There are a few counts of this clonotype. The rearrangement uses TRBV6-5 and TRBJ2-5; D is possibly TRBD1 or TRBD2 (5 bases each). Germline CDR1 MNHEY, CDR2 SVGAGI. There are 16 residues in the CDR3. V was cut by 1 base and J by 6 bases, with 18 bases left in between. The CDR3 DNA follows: TGTGCCAGCAGTTACTTAAGCCTAGTAGGGGAGCAGACCCAGTACTTC. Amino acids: CASSYLSLVGEQTQYF.

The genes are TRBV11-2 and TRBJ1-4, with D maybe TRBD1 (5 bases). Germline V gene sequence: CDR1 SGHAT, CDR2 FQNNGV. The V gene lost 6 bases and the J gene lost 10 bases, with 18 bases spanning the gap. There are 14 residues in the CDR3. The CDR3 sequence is CASRPGSRVGKLFF. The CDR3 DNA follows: TGTGCCAGCAGACCGGGGAGCAGGGTAGGAAAACTGTTTTTT.

CDR3 protein: CATSHRAPRDTEAFF. CDR3 coding DNA: TGTGCCACCTCTCACCGGGCCCCCCGCGACACTGAAGCTTTCTTT. This chain joins TRBV25-1 and TRBJ1-1; D unresolved. CDR3 length: 15 amino acids. CDR1 and CDR2 from the germline V gene are MGHDK and SYGVNS. V lost 10 bases, J lost 3 bases, and 21 bases lay in between.

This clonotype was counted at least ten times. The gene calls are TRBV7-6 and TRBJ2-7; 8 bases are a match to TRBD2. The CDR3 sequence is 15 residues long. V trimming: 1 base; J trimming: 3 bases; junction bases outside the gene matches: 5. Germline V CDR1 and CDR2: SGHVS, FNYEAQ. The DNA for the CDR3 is TGTGCCAGCAGCTTAGACCCTAGCGGGTACTACGAGCAGTACTTC. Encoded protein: CASSLDPSGYYEQYF.

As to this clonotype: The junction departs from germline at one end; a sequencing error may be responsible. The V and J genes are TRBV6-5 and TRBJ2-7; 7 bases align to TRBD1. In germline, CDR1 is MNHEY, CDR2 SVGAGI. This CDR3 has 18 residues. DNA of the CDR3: TGTGCCAGCAGTTATACTGTTCGGACAGGAACGAACCTCTACGAGCGGTACTTC. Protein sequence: CASSYTVRTGTNLYERYF.

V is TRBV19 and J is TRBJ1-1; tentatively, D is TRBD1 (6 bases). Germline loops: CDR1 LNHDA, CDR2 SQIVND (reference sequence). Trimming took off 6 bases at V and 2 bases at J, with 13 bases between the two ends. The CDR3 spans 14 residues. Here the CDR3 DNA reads TGTGCCAGTAGAAGGGGGATACGAAACACTGAAGCTTTCTTT. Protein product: CASRRGIRNTEAFF.

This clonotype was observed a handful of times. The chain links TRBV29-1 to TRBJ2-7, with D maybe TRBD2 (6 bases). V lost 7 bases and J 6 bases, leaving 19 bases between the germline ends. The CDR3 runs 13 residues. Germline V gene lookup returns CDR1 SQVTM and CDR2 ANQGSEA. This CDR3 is CSAQTGTEREQYF. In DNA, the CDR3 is TGCAGCGCTCAAACCGGGACTGAGCGCGAGCAGTACTTC.

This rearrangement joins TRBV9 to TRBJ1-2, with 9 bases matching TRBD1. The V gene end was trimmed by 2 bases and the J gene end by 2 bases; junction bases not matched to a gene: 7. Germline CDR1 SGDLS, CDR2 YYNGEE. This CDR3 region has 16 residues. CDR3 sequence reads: CASSVSPTGGNYGYTF. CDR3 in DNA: TGTGCCAGCAGCGTTTCCCCGACAGGGGGGAACTATGGCTACACCTTC.